This T cell receptor beta chain appears in the sequencing data of a study of T cells in Graves' hyperthyroidism and ophthalmopathy. Broader study findings: Most expanded thyroid clonotypes above 0.001 also appeared in blood.

This clonotype was detected ten times or more. What it recognizes is unknown. TCR beta CDR3 regions were amplified from RNA transcripts. Carried out on the TCR CDR3, a first-round RT-PCR used the HTBI primer set. Each CDR3 protein gets one entry after TCRdb re-called the multiplex PCR reads with MiXCR. Here the sample spans around 620,000 distinct CDR3 sequences, 14% being singletons. This CDR3 spans 15 amino acids. With V trimmed by 6 bases and J by 10 bases, 14 bases remained unmatched. Germline V CDR1 and CDR2: MNHNS, SASEGT. The source of this sequence is a woman under 30 with Graves' ophthalmopathy. Sequenced material: blood. V and J are TRBV6-1 and TRBJ1-1; 10 bases are a match to TRBD1. CDR3 region: CASRRDTGTGERAFF. In nucleotides, the CDR3 is TGTGCCAGCAGGCGAGACACCGGGACAGGGGAGAGAGCTTTCTTT.